This TCR beta chain was profiled in a study of blood T cell repertoires in COVID-19. The CDR3 extends over 14 amino acids. Clones were sequenced by immunoSEQ multiplex PCR, and TCRdb holds only the in-frame ones, with some missing. This table holds about 140,000 clones, 85% to 90% found once. This TCR derives from a woman in her forties or fifties with active or convalescent COVID-19. Sequencing was performed on peripheral blood. This chain joins TRBV21-1 and TRBJ2-1; TRBD1, as called in the table, went unchecked against the DNA. TRBV21-1 is designated a pseudogene. CDR3 in amino acids: CASSKGDNSNEQFF. The CDR3 DNA follows: TGTGCCAGCAGCAAAGGGGACAACTCAAATGAGCAGTTCTTC.